The 20 T cell receptor beta chains listed next were all sequenced from one sample in a study of blood T cell repertoires in COVID-19. Some clones are missing from TCRdb's copy, which holds only in-frame ones; the method was immunoSEQ multiplex PCR. The sample carries hundreds of thousands of clones, approximately 83% recorded once. The sample taken for sequencing was peripheral blood. The receptor source for this set is a woman in her 30s who had recovered from COVID-19.

The chain recombines TRBV6-4 with TRBJ2-1, with TRBD1 as a possible D gene (6 bases). The CDR3 extends over 16 amino acids. V gave up 6 bases and J gave up 0 bases, with 15 bases separating them. The germline V gene encodes CDR1 MRHNA and CDR2 SNTAGT. CDR3 residues: CASRDSGDPSYNEQFF. CDR3 bases: TGTGCCAGCAGGGATTCAGGGGATCCCTCCTACAATGAGCAGTTCTTC.

The chain couples TRBV2 to TRBJ2-7, with 7 bases lining up with TRBD1. In germline, CDR1 is SNHLY, CDR2 FYNNEI. V lost 4 bases to trimming and J lost 6 bases; unmatched junction nucleotides: 6. The CDR3 runs to 13 residues. The CDR3 here is CASSVDRSGEQYF. CDR3 nucleotide sequence: TGTGCCAGCAGTGTGGACAGGAGTGGCGAGCAGTACTTC.

The chain carries TRBV7-6 and TRBJ2-5; D is uncertain. V shed 6 bases and J shed 0 bases, with 14 bases lying between them. The CDR3 is 15 amino acids. CDR1 SGHVS and CDR2 FNYEAQ come from the germline V gene. This CDR3 is CASSSFGQYQETQYF. In DNA, the CDR3 is TGTGCCAGCAGTTCGTTTGGGCAGTACCAAGAGACCCAGTACTTC.

The chain links TRBV7-2 to TRBJ2-7, with 12 bases aligning to TRBD2. CDR1 is SGHTA, CDR2 FQGNSA, per germline. V was pared by 4 bases and J by 2 bases, with 3 bases of the junction left unmatched. The CDR3 runs to 15 residues. The CDR3 sequence is CASSSRTSGAYEQYF. As DNA, the CDR3 is TGTGCCAGCAGCTCACGGACTAGCGGGGCCTACGAGCAGTACTTC.

This clone was detected once. This sequence joins TRBV5-1 and TRBJ1-2; TRBD1 might be the D (6 bases). The germline V gene has CDR1 SGHRS and CDR2 YFSETQ. Trimming removed 4 bases at V and 5 bases at J, with 15 bases between. The CDR3 is 14 residues long. CDR3 amino acids: CASSIGQMKYGYTF. CDR3 nucleotide sequence: TGCGCCAGCAGCATTGGACAGATGAAGTATGGCTACACCTTC.

The V call is TRBV3-1 (or the pseudogene TRBV3-2), the J call TRBJ1-1; D ambiguous. This CDR3 spans 14 amino acids. Trimming left V 0 bases short and J 1 base short, with 6 bases between. The germline V gene has CDR1 LGHDT and CDR2 YNNKEL (reference sequence). Written as DNA, the CDR3 is TGTGCCAGCAGCCAAGATAGAACGAACACTGAAGCTTTCTTT. It specifies CASSQDRTNTEAFF.

This clone was seen once. The chain links TRBV12-3 or TRBV12-4 to TRBJ2-3; 7 bases map to TRBD1. The V segment lost 6 bases and the J segment 11 bases; nucleotides outside the gene matches: 11. The CDR3 totals 13 residues. The CDR3 region has the DNA TGTGCCAGCAGCGCCGCCACCGGGACAGTGCAGTATTTT. It codes for CASSAATGTVQYF.

V gene TRBV15 combines with J gene TRBJ2-1, with 8 bases lining up with TRBD1. Germline loops: CDR1 LNHNV, CDR2 YYDKDF (reference sequence). V lost 7 bases to trimming and J lost 9 bases; unmatched junction nucleotides: 17. This CDR3 has 16 residues. The CDR3 bases are TGTGCCACCAAGATCGCGACCCGGACAGGGTTGGGTGAGCAGTTCTTC. Protein: CATKIATRTGLGEQFF.

This chain links TRBV10-2 with TRBJ2-2; 7 nucleotides align to TRBD2. J gave up 1 base and V 3 bases, and 5 bases lay outside the gene matches. CDR3 length: 16 residues. Germline V gives CDR1 WSHSY, CDR2 SAAADI. CDR3 loop: CASSEGLAGNTGELFF. CDR3 bases: TGCGCCAGCAGTGAAGGATTAGCGGGGAACACCGGGGAGCTGTTTTTT.

This clone occurred a few times. This sequence joins TRBV6-2 or TRBV6-3 and TRBJ1-5; 9 positions match TRBD1. Germline-derived CDR1 and CDR2 are MNHEY and SVGEGT. The length of the CDR3 is 15 residues. V gave up 5 bases and J gave up 4 bases; unmatched junction bases: 6. CDR3 in amino acids: CASSDLGTGNQPQHF. CDR3 coding DNA: TGTGCCAGCAGTGACCTCGGGACAGGGAATCAGCCCCAGCATTTT.

The chain uses TRBV19 and TRBJ2-3; D is perhaps TRBD2 (5 bases). CDR1 and CDR2 from the germline V gene are LNHDA and SQIVND (reference sequence). CDR3 length: 13 residues. V was clipped by 6 bases and J by 3 bases, with 10 bases between them. The DNA of the CDR3 is TGTGCCAGTAGGGCAACGGGAACAGATACGCAGTATTTT. Residues: CASRATGTDTQYF.

To note about this clone: Additional DNA sequences in this sample encode the identical CDR3. This chain joins TRBV6-5 and TRBJ2-7, with 12 bases matching TRBD1. CDR3 length: 14 amino acids. J lost 4 bases, V lost 5 bases, and 3 bases had no gene match. The V gene's germline CDR1 is MNHEY and CDR2 SVGAGI. The DNA for the CDR3 is TGTGCCAGCAGTCCGGGACAGGGGGCTTACGAGCAGTACTTC. Translation: CASSPGQGAYEQYF.

Regarding this clone: The same CDR3 also results from other DNA sequences found in this sample. The chain carries TRBV7-9 and TRBJ1-1; D is undetermined. Trimming removed 1 base at V and 0 bases at J, with 3 bases between. The CDR3 totals 13 residues. CDR1 and CDR2 (germline): SEHNR, FQNEAQ (reference sequence). The CDR3 region has the DNA TGTGCCAGCAGCTTAGACATGAACACTGAAGCTTTCTTT. It is translated as CASSLDMNTEAFF.

The chain employs TRBV3-1 (or the pseudogene TRBV3-2) and TRBJ2-1, with 10 nucleotides matching TRBD2. The V gene end was trimmed by 1 base and the J gene end by 9 bases; junction bases not matched to a gene: 3. Germline assignment: CDR1 LGHDT and CDR2 YNNKEL (reference sequence). This CDR3 spans 14 amino acids. The CDR3 region is CASSQGLAGTEQFF. CDR3 DNA: TGTGCCAGCAGCCAAGGACTAGCGGGTACTGAGCAGTTCTTC.

V gene TRBV19 combines with J gene TRBJ1-3, with D hard to call. Germline V lookup: CDR1 LNHDA, CDR2 SQIVND (reference sequence). The CDR3 runs to 16 residues. V was shortened by 5 bases and J by 0 bases, with 14 bases between the two germline ends. The CDR3 is CASSRTRRDSGNTIYF. In DNA form, the CDR3 reads TGTGCCAGTAGTCGAACCCGGAGAGACTCTGGAAACACCATATATTTT.

This clone was recorded a few times. The chain uses TRBV2 and TRBJ2-3, with D perhaps TRBD2 (5 bases). Trimming shortened V by 10 bases and J by 4 bases, and 18 bases separated the two germline ends. The CDR3 totals 14 residues. Germline loops: CDR1 SNHLY, CDR2 FYNNEI. CDR3 amino acids: CATGAERGADTQYF. Here the CDR3 DNA reads TGTGCCACTGGAGCGGAGAGAGGTGCAGATACGCAGTATTTT.

The rearrangement joins TRBV19 to TRBJ1-1; D gene unclear. Deletions cut 1 base from V and 2 bases from J, with 8 bases between. Germline V gene data show CDR1 as LNHDA and CDR2 as SQIVND (reference sequence). CDR3 length: 14 amino acids. CDR3 residues: CASSIVPGNTEAFF. DNA of the CDR3: TGTGCCAGTAGTATAGTTCCGGGTAACACTGAAGCTTTCTTT. Looking up the rest from reference TRBV19 and TRBJ1-1 gives the full variable domain: DGGITQSPKYLFRKEGQNVTLSCEQNLNHDAMYWYRQDPGQGLRLIYYSQIVNDFQKGDIAEGYSVSREKKESFPLTVTSAQKNPTAFYLCASSIVPGNTEAFFGQGTRLTVV.

This rearrangement joins TRBV27 to TRBJ2-1, with 11 bases lining up with TRBD2. The CDR3 totals 15 residues. CDR1 is MNHEY and CDR2 is SMNVEV in the germline V gene (reference sequence). The ends lost 6 bases at V and 2 bases at J; junction bases unmatched: 3. The CDR3 bases are TGTGCCAGCAGCATACTAGCGGGGGCCTACAATGAGCAGTTCTTC. This translates into CASSILAGAYNEQFF.

The sample holds one count of this clone. The chain joins TRBV27 to TRBJ2-1; tentative D call: TRBD2 (6 bases). Germline V CDR1 and CDR2: MNHEY, SMNVEV (reference sequence). V was pared by 6 bases and J by 4 bases, with 10 bases between. This CDR3 comprises 13 residues. The chain's CDR3 is CASRVGGYNEQFF. DNA of the CDR3: TGTGCCAGCAGGGTAGGAGGGTACAATGAGCAGTTCTTC.

The rearrangement links TRBV5-1 to TRBJ2-5, with D perhaps matching TRBD1 (5 bases). The germline V gene encodes CDR1 SGHRS and CDR2 YFSETQ. The V gene lost 3 bases and the J gene lost 2 bases, with 17 bases spanning the gap. The CDR3 sequence is 16 residues long. As DNA, the CDR3 is TGCGCCAGCAGCTCCTCGCTGACAGCTAATCAAGAGACCCAGTACTTC. Its protein is CASSSSLTANQETQYF.